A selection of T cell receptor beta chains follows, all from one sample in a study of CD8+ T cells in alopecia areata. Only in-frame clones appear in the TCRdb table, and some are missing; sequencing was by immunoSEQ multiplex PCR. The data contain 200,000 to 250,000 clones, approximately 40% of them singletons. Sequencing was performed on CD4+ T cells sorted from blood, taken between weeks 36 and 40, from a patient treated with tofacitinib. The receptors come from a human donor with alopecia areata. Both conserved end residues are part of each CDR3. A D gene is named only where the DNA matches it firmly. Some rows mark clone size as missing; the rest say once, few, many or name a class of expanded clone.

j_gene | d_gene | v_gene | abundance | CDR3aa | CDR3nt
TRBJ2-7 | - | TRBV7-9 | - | CASSPTSLVPLDEQYF | TGTGCCAGCAGCCCCACGTCCCTAGTCCCTTTGGACGAGCAGTACTTC
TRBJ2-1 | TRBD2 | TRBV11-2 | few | CASSRGLAGGLYNEQFF | TGTGCCAGCAGCCGGGGACTAGCGGGAGGGCTCTACAATGAGCAGTTCTTC
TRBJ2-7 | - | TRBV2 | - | CASTRQGYEQYF | TGTGCCAGCACCCGGCAGGGTTACGAGCAGTACTTC
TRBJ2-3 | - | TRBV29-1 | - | CSGRRNVPTDTQYF | TGCAGCGGAAGGAGGAACGTCCCCACAGATACGCAGTATTTT
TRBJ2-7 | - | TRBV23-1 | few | CASQVLREQYF | TGCGCCAGCCAGGTTCTTCGCGAGCAGTACTTC
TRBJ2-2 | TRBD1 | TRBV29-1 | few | CSASRQGRELFF | TGCAGCGCGTCTCGACAGGGCCGGGAGCTGTTTTTT
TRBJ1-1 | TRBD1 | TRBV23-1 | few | CASSHHPWTGIGTEAFF | TGCGCCAGCAGTCACCACCCCTGGACAGGGATAGGCACTGAAGCTTTCTTT
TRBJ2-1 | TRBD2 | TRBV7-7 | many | CASSLVTSGLGGEQFF | TGTGCCAGCAGCTTAGTTACTAGCGGGTTGGGAGGTGAGCAGTTCTTC
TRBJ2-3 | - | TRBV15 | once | CATSREGGRADTQYF | TGTGCCACCAGCAGAGAGGGGGGAAGGGCAGATACGCAGTATTTT
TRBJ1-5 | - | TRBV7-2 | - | CASTPFNSNQPQHF | TGTGCCAGCACTCCTTTCAATAGCAATCAGCCCCAGCATTTT
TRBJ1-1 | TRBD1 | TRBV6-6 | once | CASRQTGITFF | TGTGCCAGCAGGCAGACAGGGATCACTTTCTTT
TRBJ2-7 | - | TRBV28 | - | CASSLPPMGALSYEQYF | TGTGCCAGCAGTTTACCCCCTATGGGGGCTTTGTCCTACGAGCAGTACTTC
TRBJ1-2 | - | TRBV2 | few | CASSEAQIGGYTF | TGTGCCAGCAGTGAAGCGCAGATCGGTGGCTACACCTTC
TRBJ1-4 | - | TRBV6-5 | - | CASSNGALPREKLFF | TGTGCCAGCAGCAACGGGGCCCTTCCTCGCGAAAAACTGTTTTTT
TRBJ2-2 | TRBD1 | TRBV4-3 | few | CASSHGDRVTGELFF | TGCGCCAGCAGCCATGGGGACAGGGTCACCGGGGAGCTGTTTTTT
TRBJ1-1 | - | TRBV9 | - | CASSVDGRSSEAFF | TGTGCCAGCAGCGTAGATGGCAGGTCGAGTGAAGCTTTCTTT
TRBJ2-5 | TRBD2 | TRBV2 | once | CASSGKSGSGETQYF | TGTGCCAGCAGTGGAAAAAGCGGGAGCGGTGAGACCCAGTACTTC
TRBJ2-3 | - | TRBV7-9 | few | CASSLGGGALDTQYF | TGTGCCAGCAGCTTAGGTGGGGGCGCCCTAGATACGCAGTATTTT
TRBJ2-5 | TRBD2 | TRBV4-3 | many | CASSQDLARIGRAGGPGETQYF | TGCGCCAGCAGCCAAGATCTGGCTCGGATAGGCCGAGCGGGAGGGCCAGGAGAGACCCAGTACTTC
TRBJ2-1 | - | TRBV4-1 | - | CASSQPSLNEQFF | TGCGCCAGCAGCCAACCTTCCCTCAATGAGCAGTTCTTC
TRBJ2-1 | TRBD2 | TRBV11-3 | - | CASSRAGLEGEQFF | TGTGCCAGCAGCCGAGCTGGACTAGAGGGTGAGCAGTTCTTC
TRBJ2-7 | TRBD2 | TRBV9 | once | CASSVAPGTTYEQYF | TGTGCCAGCAGCGTAGCACCCGGGACTACCTACGAGCAGTACTTC
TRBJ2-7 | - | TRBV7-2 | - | CASSSFTGNGYEQYF | TGTGCCAGCAGCTCATTTACAGGGAATGGCTACGAGCAGTACTTC
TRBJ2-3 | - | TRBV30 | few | CAWTLRFTDTQYF | TGTGCCTGGACGCTCCGCTTCACAGATACGCAGTATTTT
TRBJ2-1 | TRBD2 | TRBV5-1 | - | CARITGLAFNEQFF | TGCGCCAGAATAACGGGACTAGCGTTCAATGAGCAGTTCTTC
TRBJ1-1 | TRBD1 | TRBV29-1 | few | CSVKRTGAGTNSEAFF | TGCAGCGTAAAACGGACAGGGGCAGGTACTAACTCTGAAGCTTTCTTT
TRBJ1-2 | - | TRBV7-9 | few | CASSLEGLPGGYTF | TGTGCCAGCAGCTTAGAGGGACTGCCGGGGGGCTACACCTTC
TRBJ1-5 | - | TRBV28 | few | CASLTGSAQNQPQHF | TGTGCCAGCTTGACAGGTAGCGCGCAGAATCAGCCCCAGCATTTT
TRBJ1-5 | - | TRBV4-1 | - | CASSQVLIEPQHF | TGCGCCAGCAGCCAAGTCCTCATAGAGCCCCAGCATTTT
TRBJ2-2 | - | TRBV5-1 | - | CASSLVQGGELFF | TGCGCCAGCAGCTTGGTCCAGGGCGGGGAGCTGTTTTTT
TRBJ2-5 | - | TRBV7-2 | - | CASSYAGLPLTQYF | TGTGCCAGCAGCTACGCGGGACTCCCACTGACCCAGTACTTC
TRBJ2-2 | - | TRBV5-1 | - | CASSGQALGGELFF | TGCGCCAGCAGCGGGCAGGCCCTGGGCGGGGAGCTGTTTTTT
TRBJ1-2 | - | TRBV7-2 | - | CASSFTGGGYTF | TGTGCCAGCAGCTTTACGGGCGGAGGCTACACCTTC
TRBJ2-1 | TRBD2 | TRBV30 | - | CAWESLTSGRGNEQFF | TGTGCCTGGGAAAGCCTGACTAGCGGGAGGGGTAATGAGCAGTTCTTC
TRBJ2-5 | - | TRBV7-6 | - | CASSLAGTPETQYF | TGTGCCAGCAGCTTAGCCGGGACCCCCGAGACCCAGTACTTC
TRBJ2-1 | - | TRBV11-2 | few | CASSLDRRIAYNEQFF | TGTGCCAGCAGCTTAGATCGAAGGATTGCCTACAATGAGCAGTTCTTC
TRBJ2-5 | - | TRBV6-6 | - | CASSYAQRYQETQYF | TGTGCCAGCAGTTACGCCCAGAGGTACCAAGAGACCCAGTACTTC
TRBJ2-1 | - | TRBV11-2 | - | CASSFDFLNEQFF | TGTGCCAGCAGCTTCGACTTTCTCAATGAGCAGTTCTTC
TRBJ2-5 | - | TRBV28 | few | CASSSLEGQETQYF | TGTGCCAGCAGTTCCTTAGAGGGCCAAGAGACCCAGTACTTC
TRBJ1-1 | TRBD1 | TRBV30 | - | CAWTLGQGGTEAFF | TGTGCCTGGACCCTGGGACAGGGGGGCACTGAAGCTTTCTTT